This T cell receptor (beta chain) originates from a study of response to subunit inactivated influenza vaccine. Whole-study results and caveats: Authors suggested each seasonal influenza vaccination recruits few new T cells.

Using its own MiXCR run on the RT-PCR reads, TCRdb lists one record per CDR3 protein. The profile shows approximately 730,000 distinct CDR3 sequences, approximately 13% of them singletons. Germline assignment: CDR1 LGHNA and CDR2 YNFKEQ. V lost 3 bases, J lost 8 bases, and 7 bases lay in between. The CDR3 has 12 amino acids. About this clonotype itself: The antigen is unknown.

The clonotype comes from a man between 50 and 59 years old who received an inactivated influenza vaccine. The sample consisted of PBMCs from blood, taken 14 days before vaccination. The rearrangement joins TRBV4-2 to TRBJ1-4; no definite D call. As DNA, the CDR3 is TGTGCCAGCAGCCAGCAGGCCGAAAAACTGTTTTTT. Amino acid sequence: CASSQQAEKLFF.